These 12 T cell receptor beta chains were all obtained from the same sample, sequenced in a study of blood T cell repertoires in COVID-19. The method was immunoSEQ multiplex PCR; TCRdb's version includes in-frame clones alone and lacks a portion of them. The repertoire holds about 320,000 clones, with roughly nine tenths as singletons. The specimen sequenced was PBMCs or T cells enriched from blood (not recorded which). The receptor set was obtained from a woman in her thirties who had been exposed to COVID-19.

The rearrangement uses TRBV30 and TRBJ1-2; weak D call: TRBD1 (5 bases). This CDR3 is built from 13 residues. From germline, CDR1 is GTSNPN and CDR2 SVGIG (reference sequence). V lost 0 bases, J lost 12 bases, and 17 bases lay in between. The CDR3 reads CAWSVTAILGHTF. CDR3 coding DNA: TGTGCCTGGAGTGTAACGGCAATCTTGGGGCACACCTTC.

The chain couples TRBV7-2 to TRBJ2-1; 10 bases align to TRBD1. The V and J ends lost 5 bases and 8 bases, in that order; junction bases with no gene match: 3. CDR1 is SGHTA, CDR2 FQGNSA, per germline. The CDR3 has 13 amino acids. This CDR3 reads CASSRDRGDEQFF. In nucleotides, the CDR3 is TGTGCCAGCAGCCGGGACAGGGGCGATGAGCAGTTCTTC. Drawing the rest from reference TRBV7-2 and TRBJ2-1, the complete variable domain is GAGVSQSPSNKVTEKGKDVELRCDPISGHTALYWYRQSLGQGLEFLIYFQGNSAPDKSGLPSDRFSAERTGGSVSTLTIQRTQQEDSAVYLCASSRDRGDEQFFGPGTRLTVL.

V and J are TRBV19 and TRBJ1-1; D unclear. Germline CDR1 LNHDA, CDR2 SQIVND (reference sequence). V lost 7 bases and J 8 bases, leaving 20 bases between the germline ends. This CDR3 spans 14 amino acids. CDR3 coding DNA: TGTGCCAGTATCGGCCTTCATTCGGGGTCGGAAGCTTTCTTT. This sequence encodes CASIGLHSGSEAFF.

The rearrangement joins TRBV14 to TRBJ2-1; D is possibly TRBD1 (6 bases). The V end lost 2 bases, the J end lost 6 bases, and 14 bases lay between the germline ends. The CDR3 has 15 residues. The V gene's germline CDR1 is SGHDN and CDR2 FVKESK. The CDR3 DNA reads TGTGCCAGCAGCCAACTGATGGGACAACCCAATGAGCAGTTCTTC. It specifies CASSQLMGQPNEQFF.

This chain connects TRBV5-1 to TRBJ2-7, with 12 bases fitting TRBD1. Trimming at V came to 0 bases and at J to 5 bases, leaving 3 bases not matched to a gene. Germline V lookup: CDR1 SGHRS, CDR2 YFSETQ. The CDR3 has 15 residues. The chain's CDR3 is CASSLAGTGGDEQYF. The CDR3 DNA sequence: TGCGCCAGCAGCTTGGCCGGGACAGGGGGCGACGAGCAGTACTTC.

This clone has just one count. DNA for the CDR3: TGCGCCAGCAGCTTTAGGACAGGGGGCTATGGCTACACCTTC. Translating it yields CASSFRTGGYGYTF. The V call is TRBV5-1, the J call TRBJ1-2, with TRBD1 matching over 10 bases. V lost 2 bases, J lost 4 bases, and 2 bases stayed unmatched. Per germline, CDR1 SGHRS and CDR2 YFSETQ. The CDR3 spans 14 residues.

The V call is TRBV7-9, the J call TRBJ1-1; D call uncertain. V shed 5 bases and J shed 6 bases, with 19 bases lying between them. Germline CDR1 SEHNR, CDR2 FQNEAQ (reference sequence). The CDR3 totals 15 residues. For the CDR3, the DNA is TGTGCCAGCAGCACGCCGGAGGGAGGGTTCGCTGAAGCTTTCTTT. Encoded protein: CASSTPEGGFAEAFF.

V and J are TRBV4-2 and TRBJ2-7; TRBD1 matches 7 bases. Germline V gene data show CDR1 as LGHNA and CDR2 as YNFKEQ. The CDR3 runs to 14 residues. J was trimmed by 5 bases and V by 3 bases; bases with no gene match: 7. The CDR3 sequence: CASSQSQGRDEQYF. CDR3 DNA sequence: TGTGCCAGCAGCCAGTCACAGGGGCGGGACGAGCAGTACTTC.

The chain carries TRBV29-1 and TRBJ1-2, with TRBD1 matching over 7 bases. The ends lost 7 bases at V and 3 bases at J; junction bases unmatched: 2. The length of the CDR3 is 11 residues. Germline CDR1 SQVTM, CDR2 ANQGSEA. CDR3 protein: CSAGTDYGYTF. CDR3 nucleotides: TGCAGCGCCGGGACAGACTATGGCTACACCTTC.

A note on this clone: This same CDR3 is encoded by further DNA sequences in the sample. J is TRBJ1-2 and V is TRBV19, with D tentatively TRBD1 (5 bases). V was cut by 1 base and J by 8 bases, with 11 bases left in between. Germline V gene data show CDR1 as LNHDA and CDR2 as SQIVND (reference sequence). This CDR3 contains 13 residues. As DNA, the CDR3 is TGTGCCAGTAGTATAGGCCAGGGATACGGCTACACCTTC. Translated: CASSIGQGYGYTF.

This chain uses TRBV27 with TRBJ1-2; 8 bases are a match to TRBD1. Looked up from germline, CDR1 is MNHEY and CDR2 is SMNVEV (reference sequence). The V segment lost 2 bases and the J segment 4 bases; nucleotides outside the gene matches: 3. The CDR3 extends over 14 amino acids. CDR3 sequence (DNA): TGTGCCAGCAGTTTAGCAGGGGGCCCCTATGGCTACACCTTC. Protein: CASSLAGGPYGYTF.

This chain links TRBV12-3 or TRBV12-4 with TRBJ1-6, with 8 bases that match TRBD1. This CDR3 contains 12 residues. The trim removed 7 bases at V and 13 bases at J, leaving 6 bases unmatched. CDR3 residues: CASKDRGLPLHF. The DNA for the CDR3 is TGTGCCAGCAAAGACAGGGGACTCCCCCTCCACTTT.